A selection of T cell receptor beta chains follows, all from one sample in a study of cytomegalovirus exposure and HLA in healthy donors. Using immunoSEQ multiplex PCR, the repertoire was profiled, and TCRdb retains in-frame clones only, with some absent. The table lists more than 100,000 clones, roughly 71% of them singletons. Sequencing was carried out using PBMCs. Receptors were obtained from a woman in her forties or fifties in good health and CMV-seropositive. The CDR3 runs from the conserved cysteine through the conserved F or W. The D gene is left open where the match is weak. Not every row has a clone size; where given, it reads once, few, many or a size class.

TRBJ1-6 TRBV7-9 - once TGTGCCAGCAGCTACCGGTGGGACGGAGGGGACTCCAATTCACCCCTCCACTTT CASSYRWDGGDSNSPLHF
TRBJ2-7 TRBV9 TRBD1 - TGTGCCAGCAGCGTAGCCGTAGACAGGGGCTACGAGCAGTACTTC CASSVAVDRGYEQYF
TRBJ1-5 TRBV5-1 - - TGCGCCAGCAGCTTGGGCGGGACCCATCAGCCCCAGCATTTT CASSLGGTHQPQHF
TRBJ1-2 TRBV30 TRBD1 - TGTGCCTGCTTCCAGGGGGACTACACCTTC CACFQGDYTF
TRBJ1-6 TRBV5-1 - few TGCGCCAGCAGCTTGGTGGCTGGAGGGAATTCACCCCTCCACTTT CASSLVAGGNSPLHF
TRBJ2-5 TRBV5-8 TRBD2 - TGTGCCAGCAGCACCGGGACTAGCGGAGAGACCCAGTACTTC CASSTGTSGETQYF
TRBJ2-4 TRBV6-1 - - TGTGCCAGCAGTGAAGCCCTGAAAAACATTCAGTACTTC CASSEALKNIQYF
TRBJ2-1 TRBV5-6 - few TGTGCCAGCAGCTCCAAGAGGACATCGAAAAGAAATGAGCAGTTCTTC CASSSKRTSKRNEQFF
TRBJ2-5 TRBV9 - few TGTGCCAGCAGCGCCTCAGGCAGCCACCAAGAGACCCAGTACTTC CASSASGSHQETQYF
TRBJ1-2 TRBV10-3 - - TGTGCCATCGCATTCCCCCGCGACAGGCTAAAATATGGCTACACCTTC CAIAFPRDRLKYGYTF
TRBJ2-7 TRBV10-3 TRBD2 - TGTGCCATCAGTGAAAAGACTAGCGGTCTACGATCGCAGTACTTC CAISEKTSGLRSQYF
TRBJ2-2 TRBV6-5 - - TGTGCCAGCACCCCTTCGAGCCGCACCGGGGAGCTGTTTTTT CASTPSSRTGELFF
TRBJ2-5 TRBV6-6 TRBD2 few TGTGCCAGCACGTTGCGGGGGGCGCAAGAGACCCAGTACTTC CASTLRGAQETQYF
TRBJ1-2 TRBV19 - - TGTGCCAGTAGCGGGGTAGGAGGCTACACCTTC CASSGVGGYTF
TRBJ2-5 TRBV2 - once TGTGCCAACAGGCAACAGGGAGCGGAGACCCAGTACTTC CANRQQGAETQYF
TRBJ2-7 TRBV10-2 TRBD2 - TGCGCCAGCAGTGGGACTAGCGGGGGGTACGAGCAGTACTTC CASSGTSGGYEQYF
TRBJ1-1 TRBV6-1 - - TGTGCCAGCAGTGAATTCAAGAACACTGAAGCTTTCTTT CASSEFKNTEAFF
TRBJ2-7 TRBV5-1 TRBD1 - TGCGCCAGCAGCTTGGGAGACAGGGGGGGCGAGCAGTACTTC CASSLGDRGGEQYF
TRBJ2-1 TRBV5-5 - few TGTGCCAGCAGCTTGGGCTTGGCGGGATCGGGGCGGAATGAGCAGTTCTTC CASSLGLAGSGRNEQFF
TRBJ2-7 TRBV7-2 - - TGTGCCAGCAGCTTATCAGGGAGGACCTACGAGCAGTACTTC CASSLSGRTYEQYF
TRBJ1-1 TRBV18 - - TGTGCCAGCTCACCACTTCAGGGTGTTCGAGAAGCTTTCTTT CASSPLQGVREAFF
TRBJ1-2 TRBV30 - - TGTGCCTGGAGTCAGGGGAGAGGAGGCTACACCTTC CAWSQGRGGYTF
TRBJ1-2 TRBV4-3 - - TGCGCCAGCAGCCAGGAGGGACGGATCGACAGCTGGGAGGATGGCTACACCTTC CASSQEGRIDSWEDGYTF
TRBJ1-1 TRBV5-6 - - TGTGCCAGCAGCTTGGGACGGGGAGATGAAGCTTTCTTT CASSLGRGDEAFF
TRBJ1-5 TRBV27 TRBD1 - TGTGCCAGCAGATCGACAGGGTCGGGAAATCAGCCCCAGCATTTT CASRSTGSGNQPQHF
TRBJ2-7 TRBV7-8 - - TGTGCCAGCAGCTTCGGGTCAGTTACCTACGAGCAGTACTTC CASSFGSVTYEQYF
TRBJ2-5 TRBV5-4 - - TGTGCCAGTAAAACCGCGATCTCAGAGACCCAGTACTTC CASKTAISETQYF
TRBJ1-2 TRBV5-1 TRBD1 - TGCGCCAGCAGCTTGGGAGGGACAGGGACCTATGGCTACACCTTC CASSLGGTGTYGYTF
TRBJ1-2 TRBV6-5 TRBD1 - TGTGCCAGCAGTTATTCCACAGGGGCTGGGGGCTACACCTTC CASSYSTGAGGYTF
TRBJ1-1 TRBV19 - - TGTGCCAGTAGAGAAACCCCCGGGACCGGGAGCACTGAAGCTTTCTTT CASRETPGTGSTEAFF
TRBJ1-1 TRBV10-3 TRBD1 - TGTGCCATCAGTGGATCCAACCGACAGGGCGAAGCTTTCTTT CAISGSNRQGEAFF
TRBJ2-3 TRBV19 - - TGTGCCTGTCGGAATCGGGGGGCGGCAGATACGCAGTATTTT CACRNRGAADTQYF
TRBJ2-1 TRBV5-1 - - TGCGCCAGCAGCTTGGCCGGGCTAGCAGATGAGCAGTTCTTC CASSLAGLADEQFF
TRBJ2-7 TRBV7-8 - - TGTGCCAGCAGCTTAGCGGGGGCTACGCCCGAGCAGTACTTC CASSLAGATPEQYF
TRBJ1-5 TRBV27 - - TGTGCCAGCAGTTTGGGCATCAATCAGCCCCAGCATTTT CASSLGINQPQHF
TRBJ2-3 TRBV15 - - TGTGCCACCAGCAGAGGTCGTCAAGCTAGCACAGATACGCAGTATTTT CATSRGRQASTDTQYF
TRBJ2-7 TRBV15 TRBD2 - TGTGCCACCAGCAGAGGGACTAGCGGGTTCCAGTACTTC CATSRGTSGFQYF
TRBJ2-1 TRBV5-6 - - TGTGCCAGCAGCTTGGGGCAGAGGCAGTTGAATGAGCAGTTCTTC CASSLGQRQLNEQFF
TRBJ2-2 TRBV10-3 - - TGTGCCATCAGTGGGGCCTCACGAATCCCCGGGGAGCTGTTTTTT CAISGASRIPGELFF
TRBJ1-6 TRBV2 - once TGTGCCAGCAGTGACGCGAGTTCACCCCTCCACTTT CASSDASSPLHF
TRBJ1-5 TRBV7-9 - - TGTGCCAGCAGTTCGGGGGGGAACAATCAGCCCCAGCATTTT CASSSGGNNQPQHF
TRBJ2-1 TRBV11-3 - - TGTGCCAGCAGCGAGAGAGCCTTGGTTGGTGAGCAGTTCTTC CASSERALVGEQFF
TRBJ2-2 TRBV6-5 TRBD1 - TGTGCCAGCAGCTTTGGGACAGGGGCCGGGGAGCTGTTTTTT CASSFGTGAGELFF
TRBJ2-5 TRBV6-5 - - TGTGCCAGCAGTCGACTAGGCTCCCAAGAGACCCAGTACTTC CASSRLGSQETQYF
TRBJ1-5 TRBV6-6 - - TGTGCCAGCAGTTACGACAGCTACCAGCCCCAGCATTTT CASSYDSYQPQHF
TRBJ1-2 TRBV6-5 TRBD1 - TGTGCCAGCAGTTCTCCGGGACAGGGGACGTATGGCTACACCTTC CASSSPGQGTYGYTF
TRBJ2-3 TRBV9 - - TGTGCCAGCAGCGTAGTTCCAACAAGCACAGATACGCAGTATTTT CASSVVPTSTDTQYF
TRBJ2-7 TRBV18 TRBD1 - TGTGCCAGCTCACCTCCCGGGACAGGGTTTCGCGAGCAGTACTTC CASSPPGTGFREQYF
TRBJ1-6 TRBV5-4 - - TGTACCAGCAGCTTGGGAAGGTGGAGCTCCTATAATTCACCCCTCCACTTT CTSSLGRWSSYNSPLHF
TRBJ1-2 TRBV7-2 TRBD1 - TGTGCCAGCAGCCCTAGCGATGGACAGGGCTATGGCTACACCTTC CASSPSDGQGYGYTF
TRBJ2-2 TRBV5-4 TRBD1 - TGTGCCAGCAGCTTGGCCGTAGGGGACAGGGGCGGGGAGCTGTTTTTT CASSLAVGDRGGELFF
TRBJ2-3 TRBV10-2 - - TGCGCCAGCAGTGAATGGGGGGAGCGTCAGGGGGCAGATACGCAGTATTTT CASSEWGERQGADTQYF
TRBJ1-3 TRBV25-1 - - TGTGCCAGCAGTGAATTCCCAGGGAAAGGAAACACCATATATTTT CASSEFPGKGNTIYF